What follows are 8 T cell receptor beta chains derived from one specimen sequenced in a study of T-cell memory formation after mild COVID-19. TCRdb recomputed calls from the 5' RACE reads with MiXCR, one row per CDR3 protein. The table has roughly 250,000 distinct CDR3 sequences, 15% to 20% seen once. The sample was PBMCs or a T cell subset sorted from them (not recorded which). The receptors were sampled from a man younger than 35 who had mild COVID-19 (a few samples of this study predate the infection). Cell type and time point are not known.

In this sample, this clonotype turned up many times. One end of the junction varies from germline; a read error may be responsible. The chain has TRBV7-7 and TRBJ2-5; a possible D gene is TRBD1 (6 bases). The CDR3 runs to 11 residues. Germline V gene sequence: CDR1 SSHAT, CDR2 FNYEAQ (reference sequence). CDR3 amino acids: CASSLGGTQYF. CDR3 sequence (DNA): TGTGCTAGCAGCTTAGGGGGGACCCAGTACTTC. Variable domain in full (rest from reference TRBV7-7 and TRBJ2-5): GAGVSQSPRYKVTKRGQDVTLRCDPISSHATLYWYQQALGQGPEFLTYFNYEAQPDKSGLPSDRFSAERPEGSISTLTIQRTEQRDSAMYRCASSLGGTQYFGPGTRLLVL.

A few counts support this clonotype. The gene calls are TRBV9 and TRBJ2-2, with D maybe TRBD2 (5 bases). V lost 0 bases and J 0 bases, leaving 9 bases between the germline ends. Germline assignment: CDR1 SGDLS and CDR2 YYNGEE. The CDR3 has 16 residues. CDR3 DNA sequence: TGTGCCAGCAGCGTAGGGCAGCGGACGAACACCGGGGAGCTGTTTTTT. Translated, it gives CASSVGQRTNTGELFF.

This clonotype occurred a few times. V gene TRBV3-1 combines with J gene TRBJ2-2; 8 nucleotides match TRBD1. The CDR3 loop spans 14 amino acids. Germline lookup yields CDR1 LGHDT and CDR2 YNNKEL (reference sequence). After removal of 8 bases from V and 0 bases from J, the junction contained 2 bases not matched to a gene. CDR3 nucleotide sequence: TGTGCCAGCCGGACAGGGCCGAACACCGGGGAGCTGTTTTTT. Encoded protein: CASRTGPNTGELFF.

This chain uses TRBV2 with TRBJ2-2; D is possibly TRBD1 (6 bases). Germline assignment: CDR1 SNHLY and CDR2 FYNNEI. This CDR3 is 14 amino acids long. V shed 6 bases and J shed 4 bases, with 12 bases lying between them. Here the CDR3 DNA reads TGTGCCAGCAGGAGGGACACAAGCACCGGGGAGCTGTTTTTT. The encoded protein is CASRRDTSTGELFF.

The chain joins TRBV11-2 to TRBJ2-3, with a tentative D call TRBD1 (5 bases). V lost 3 bases to trimming and J lost 4 bases, with 8 bases between them. The germline gives CDR1 SGHAT, CDR2 FQNNGV. This CDR3 is 13 amino acids long. As DNA, the CDR3 is TGTGCCAGCAGCTTCAGGGTTTCAGATACGCAGTATTTT. Translated, it gives CASSFRVSDTQYF.

J is TRBJ1-1 and V is TRBV30; no reliable D call. Trimming took off 1 base at V and 7 bases at J, with 4 bases between the two ends. Per germline, CDR1 GTSNPN and CDR2 SVGIG (reference sequence). The CDR3 is 10 amino acids. CDR3 in amino acids: CAWSGGEAFF. CDR3 nucleotide sequence: TGTGCCTGGAGTGGGGGTGAAGCTTTCTTT.

The rearrangement uses TRBV5-1 and TRBJ2-1; TRBD2 matches at 8 bases. Per germline, CDR1 SGHRS and CDR2 YFSETQ. The V segment lost 4 bases and the J segment 8 bases; nucleotides outside the gene matches: 11. CDR3 size: 15 residues. The CDR3, as DNA: TGCGCCAGCAGCCCGGGGGGGACTCTAAACTATGAGCAGTTCTTC. It encodes CASSPGGTLNYEQFF.

This clonotype was picked up many times. The rearrangement joins TRBV12-3 or TRBV12-4 to TRBJ2-7; D might be TRBD1 (5 bases). Trimming left V 6 bases short and J 0 bases short, with 15 bases between. This CDR3 spans 15 amino acids. CDR3 region: CASSGRDRGSYEQYF. The CDR3, as DNA: TGTGCCAGCAGCGGACGAGACAGAGGCTCCTACGAGCAGTACTTC.